This is a list of T cell receptor beta chains from one sample in a study of blood T cells in healthy people across ages. TCRdb passed the 5' RACE reads through MiXCR, listing each CDR3 protein once. This table has roughly 500,000 distinct CDR3 sequences, more than 20% appearing once. These same records also appear under a second study, on T cells of mothers and their children.

Sequences were obtained from blood. Receptors originate from a boy between 10 and 17 years old in good health. Each CDR3 is given with its conserved first and last residue. The order of the fields is clone size, J gene, D gene, V gene, CDR3 DNA, CDR3 protein. The D gene is left open where the match is weak. Clone size, where shown, is once, few, many, or a class for clones that have expanded.

abundance: NA; j_gene: TRBJ2-3; d_gene: TRBD1; v_gene: TRBV7-7; CDR3nt: TGTGCTAGCAGCTTAGGAGACAGGGACACAGATACGCAGTATTTT; CDR3aa: CASSLGDRDTDTQYF
abundance: NA; j_gene: TRBJ2-1; d_gene: NA; v_gene: TRBV12-5; CDR3nt: TGTGCTAGTGGCGACGGTCTTAATGAGCAGTTCTTC; CDR3aa: CASGDGLNEQFF
abundance: few; j_gene: TRBJ1-2; d_gene: NA; v_gene: TRBV7-8; CDR3nt: TGTGCCAGCAGCAGCCGGGACACCCATCCTAGTGGCTACACCTTC; CDR3aa: CASSSRDTHPSGYTF
abundance: NA; j_gene: TRBJ1-2; d_gene: NA; v_gene: TRBV19; CDR3nt: TGTGCCAGTAGTCATTCCTCCGGGACACACTGTGGTTACACCTTC; CDR3aa: CASSHSSGTHCGYTF
abundance: NA; j_gene: TRBJ2-1; d_gene: TRBD1; v_gene: TRBV20-1; CDR3nt: TGCAGTGCTAGACTGACAGGGTTACGCTTCTACAATGAGCAGTTCTTC; CDR3aa: CSARLTGLRFYNEQFF
abundance: NA; j_gene: TRBJ2-7; d_gene: TRBD2; v_gene: TRBV7-2; CDR3nt: TGTGCCAGCAGTAGGACTAGCGGGGAAGAGCAGTACTTC; CDR3aa: CASSRTSGEEQYF
abundance: NA; j_gene: TRBJ2-5; d_gene: NA; v_gene: TRBV7-3; CDR3nt: TGTGCCAGCGGGAACACCCAGTACTTC; CDR3aa: CASGNTQYF
abundance: NA; j_gene: TRBJ2-1; d_gene: TRBD2; v_gene: TRBV7-3; CDR3nt: TGTGCCAGCAGTCCTCCAGGGACTAGCGGGCGCAATGAGCAGTTCTTC; CDR3aa: CASSPPGTSGRNEQFF
abundance: NA; j_gene: TRBJ2-7; d_gene: TRBD2; v_gene: TRBV6-1; CDR3nt: TGTGCCAGCAGCCCCACTAGCGGGGAAATGAAAGCCCGGGTTGGCTACGAGCAGTACTTC; CDR3aa: CASSPTSGEMKARVGYEQYF
abundance: NA; j_gene: TRBJ1-3; d_gene: NA; v_gene: TRBV20-1; CDR3nt: TGCAGTGCTAGCTTTGTCGGGGGCTCTGGAAACACCATATATTTT; CDR3aa: CSASFVGGSGNTIYF
abundance: NA; j_gene: TRBJ2-5; d_gene: TRBD2; v_gene: TRBV15; CDR3nt: TGTGCCACCAGCAGAGGAGATAGCGGGGGGGCAGAGACCCAGTACTTC; CDR3aa: CATSRGDSGGAETQYF
abundance: NA; j_gene: TRBJ1-5; d_gene: TRBD1; v_gene: TRBV12-3/TRBV12-4; CDR3nt: TGTGCCAGACAGGGGGCTAGGAGCAATCAGCCCCAGCATTTT; CDR3aa: CARQGARSNQPQHF
abundance: many; j_gene: TRBJ2-7; d_gene: TRBD1; v_gene: TRBV7-2; CDR3nt: TGTGCCAGCAGCTTAGCGGGGACAGGTTCCTACGAGCAGTACTTC; CDR3aa: CASSLAGTGSYEQYF
abundance: few; j_gene: TRBJ2-7; d_gene: TRBD2; v_gene: TRBV7-2; CDR3nt: TGTGCCAGCAGCTTCGGACTAGCTGGGCACGAGCAGTACTTC; CDR3aa: CASSFGLAGHEQYF
abundance: NA; j_gene: TRBJ1-2; d_gene: NA; v_gene: TRBV6-6; CDR3nt: TGTGCCAGCACCGTGACGGAGGACTATGGCTACACCTTC; CDR3aa: CASTVTEDYGYTF
abundance: many; j_gene: TRBJ2-7; d_gene: NA; v_gene: TRBV4-3; CDR3nt: TGCGCCAGCAGCCAAGGTGGCAGGGCCTACGAGCAGTACTTC; CDR3aa: CASSQGGRAYEQYF
abundance: few; j_gene: TRBJ2-7; d_gene: NA; v_gene: TRBV4-3; CDR3nt: TGCGCCAGCAGCCAAGGGATTCAGCAAGCCTACGAGCAGTACTTC; CDR3aa: CASSQGIQQAYEQYF
abundance: few; j_gene: TRBJ2-3; d_gene: TRBD2; v_gene: TRBV5-1; CDR3nt: TGCGCCAGCAGCTACTTGTCCATAGCGGGGGGGAGCACAGATACGCAGTATTTT; CDR3aa: CASSYLSIAGGSTDTQYF